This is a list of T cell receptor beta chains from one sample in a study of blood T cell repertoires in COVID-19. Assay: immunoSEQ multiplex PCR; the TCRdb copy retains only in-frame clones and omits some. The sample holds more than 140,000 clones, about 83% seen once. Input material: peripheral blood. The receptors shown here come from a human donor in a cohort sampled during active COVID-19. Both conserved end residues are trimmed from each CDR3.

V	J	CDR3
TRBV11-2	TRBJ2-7	ASSLDLEEQY
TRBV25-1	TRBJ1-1	ASSEYIGVGRGNTEAF
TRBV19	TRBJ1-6	ASSFGDSPLH
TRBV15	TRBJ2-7	ATSRDTTGVEQY
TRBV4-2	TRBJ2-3	ASSQEVLGGSNLDTQY
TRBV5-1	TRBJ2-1	ASSLITGLINEQF
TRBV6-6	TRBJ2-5	ASSYGAGGLQETQY
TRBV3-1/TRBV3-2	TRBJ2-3	ASSQVSTDTQY
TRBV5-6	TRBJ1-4	ASSLAGATNEKLF
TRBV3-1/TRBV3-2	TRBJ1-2	ASSQDPRGRYGYT
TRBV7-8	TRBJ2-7	ASSLDGTSGRQQY
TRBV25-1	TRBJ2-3	ASRANGGARDTQY
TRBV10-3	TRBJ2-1	AISTGTEYNEQF
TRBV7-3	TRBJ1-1	ASSPRVMVPEAF
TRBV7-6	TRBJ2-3	ASSLRPPRERGDTQY
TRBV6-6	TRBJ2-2	AIRTGEKTGELF
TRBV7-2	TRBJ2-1	ASSLSIAVENNEQF
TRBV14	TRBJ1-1	ASSQDTNTEAF
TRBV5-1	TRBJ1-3	ASSSMTGGPSGNTIY
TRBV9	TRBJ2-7	ASSPRTESYEQY
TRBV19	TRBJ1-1	ASADRVNTEAF
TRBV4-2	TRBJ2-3	ASSPPPGLSGLLAGADTQY
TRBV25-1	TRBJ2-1	ASSEGASYNEQF
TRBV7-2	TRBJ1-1	ASSSNGVNTEAF
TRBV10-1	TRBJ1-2	ASSGRARNYGYT
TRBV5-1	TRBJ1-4	ASSLRPAELF
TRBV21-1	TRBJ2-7	ASSKAFSRDRPYEQY
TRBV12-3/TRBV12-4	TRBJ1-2	ASSLSAGVGYT
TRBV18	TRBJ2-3	ASSLQGGTDTQY
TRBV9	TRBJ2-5	ASSVEGGGVRGQETQY